At least ten counts were recorded for the clone carrying this T cell receptor beta chain. Antigen unknown. Via MiXCR, TCRdb re-called the 5' RACE reads, giving one row per CDR3 protein. Of 200,000 to 250,000 distinct CDR3 sequences in the sample, approximately 3% were seen once. These data originate in a study of T cells after yellow fever vaccination. CDR1 SGHVS and CDR2 FQNEAQ come from the germline V gene. There are 15 residues in the CDR3. V was pared by 7 bases and J by 6 bases, with 12 bases of the junction left unmatched. Study results and caveats: Re-detected after boosting: most primary clones, around 96% of CD4 and 88% of CD8.

The TCR originated in a man aged 18-30 years who received the YFV17D yellow fever vaccine. The chain joins TRBV7-8 to TRBJ2-1; 7 nucleotides line up with TRBD2. The material sequenced was CD4+ T cells sorted from PBMCs, taken 10 days after the yellow fever booster vaccination. CDR3 nucleotide sequence: TGTGCCAGCAATAAGCGGGAAGGACGTAGCAATGAGCAGTTCTTC. It is translated as CASNKREGRSNEQFF.